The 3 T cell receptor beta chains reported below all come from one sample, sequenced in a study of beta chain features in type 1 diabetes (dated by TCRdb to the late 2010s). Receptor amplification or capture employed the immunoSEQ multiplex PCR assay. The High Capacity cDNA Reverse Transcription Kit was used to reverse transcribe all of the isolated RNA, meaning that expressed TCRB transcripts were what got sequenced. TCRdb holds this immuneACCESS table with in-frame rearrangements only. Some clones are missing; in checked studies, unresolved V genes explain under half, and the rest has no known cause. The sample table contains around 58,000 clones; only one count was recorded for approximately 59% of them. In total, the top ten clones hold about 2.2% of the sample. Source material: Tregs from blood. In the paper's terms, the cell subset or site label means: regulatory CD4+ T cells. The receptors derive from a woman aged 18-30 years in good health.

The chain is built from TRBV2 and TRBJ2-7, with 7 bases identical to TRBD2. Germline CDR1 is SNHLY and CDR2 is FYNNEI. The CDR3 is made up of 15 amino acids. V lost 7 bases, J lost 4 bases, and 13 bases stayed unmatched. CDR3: CASNRGGGTTYEQYF. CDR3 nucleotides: TGTGCCAGCAATCGCGGGGGAGGGACCACATACGAGCAGTACTTC. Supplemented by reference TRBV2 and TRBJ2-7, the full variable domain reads EPEVTQTPSHQVTQMGQEVILRCVPISNHLYFYWYRQILGQKVEFLVSFYNNEISEKSEIFDDQFSVERPDGSNFTLKIRSTKLEDSAMYFCASNRGGGTTYEQYFGPGTRLTVT.

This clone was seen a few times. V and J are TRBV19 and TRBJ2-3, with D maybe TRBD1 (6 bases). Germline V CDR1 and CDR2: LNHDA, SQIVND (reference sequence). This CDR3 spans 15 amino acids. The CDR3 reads CAKHGTPGGEDTQYF. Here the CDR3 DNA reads TGTGCTAAACATGGGACACCCGGAGGTGAAGATACGCAGTATTTT. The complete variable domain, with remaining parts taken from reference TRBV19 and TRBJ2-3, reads DGGITQSPKYLFRKEGQNVTLSCEQNLNHDAMYWYRQDPGQGLRLIYYSQIVNDFQKGDIAEGYSVSREKKESFPLTVTSAQKNPTAFYLCAKHGTPGGEDTQYFGPGTRLTVL.

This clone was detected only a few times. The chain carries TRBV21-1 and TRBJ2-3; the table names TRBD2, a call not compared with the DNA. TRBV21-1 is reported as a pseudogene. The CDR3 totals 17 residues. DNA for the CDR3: TGTGCCAGCAGCAAAGCGCAGCGGGGCCGAGGCACAGATACGCAGTATTTT. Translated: CASSKAQRGRGTDTQYF.